The subject of this entry is one T cell receptor beta chain. A 5'RACE template-switching step, the method used to make TCR cDNA, added a universal primer site and UMIs. TCRdb recomputed calls from the 5' RACE reads with MiXCR, one row per CDR3 protein. Seen here are about 350,000 distinct CDR3 sequences, over 4% observed once, and the top ten hold approximately 23%. This specimen belongs to a study of T cells after yellow fever vaccination. From germline, CDR1 is MNHEY and CDR2 SMNVEV (reference sequence). CDR3 length: 13 residues. Trimming at V came to 5 bases and at J to 4 bases, leaving 3 bases not matched to a gene.

This sequence was found in a man younger than 35 who received the YFV17D yellow fever vaccine. The chain uses TRBV27 and TRBJ1-1; TRBD1 matches 8 bases. The specimen comprised PBMCs, sampled 5 days after the yellow fever booster vaccination. Here the CDR3 DNA reads TGTGCCAGCAGTCAGGGGGCGCCCACTGAAGCTTTCTTT. Encoded protein: CASSQGAPTEAFF.